This T cell receptor (beta chain) was captured in a study of cytomegalovirus exposure and HLA in healthy donors. The PCR employed 60 Vbeta primers together with 13 Jbeta primers. The assay was immunoSEQ multiplex PCR, and TCRdb's table has in-frame clones only and misses some. The sample gives approximately 75,000 clones, roughly 74% of which show up once; approximately 10% is in the top ten. With 4 bases removed from V and 1 base from J, the gap between germline ends came to 10 bases. This CDR3 spans 14 amino acids. Germline V gives CDR1 SGDLS, CDR2 YYNGEE. Concerning this clone itself: Its antigen is undetermined.

Study results and limitations: Earlier analysis looked at TCR beta V segments, and most were productive about 87% or about 30% of the time.

V is TRBV9 and J is TRBJ2-3, with a possible D match to TRBD1 (6 bases). The sample comprised PBMCs. This clonotype originated in a woman aged 55-70 years in good health and CMV-seropositive. This chain's CDR3 is CASSSTGGTDTQYF. The CDR3 DNA reads TGTGCCAGCAGCTCGACAGGAGGCACAGATACGCAGTATTTT.